This T cell receptor beta chain comes out of a study of blood T cell repertoires in COVID-19. Per the authors' pipeline: Nucleated cell counts were estimated from reference gene primer amplification. Data came from immunoSEQ multiplex PCR; TCRdb stores just in-frame clones and leaves some out. Clone size and V and J calls were adopted from that table, with D and trimming inferred from the DNA. Among around 180,000 clones listed, 65% to 90% were seen once. This CDR3 has 12 residues. V lost 6 bases, J lost 6 bases, and 1 base stayed unmatched. Germline CDR1 and CDR2: MDHEN and SYDVKM. The material sequenced was peripheral blood. The sequence was collected from a human donor in a cohort sampled during active COVID-19. The V and J genes are TRBV28 and TRBJ1-3; TRBD1 agrees at 8 bases. The CDR3 DNA reads as TGTGCCAGCAGACAGGGGGAAAACACCATATATTTT. Amino acid sequence: CASRQGENTIYF.